This T cell receptor beta chain is from a study of T cell changes during pregnancy in multiple sclerosis. This clone came up a few times. Germline CDR1 and CDR2: SGHAT and FQNNGV. The CDR3 is made up of 14 amino acids. V trimming: 5 bases; J trimming: 4 bases; junction bases outside the gene matches: 5. Sequencing was performed with immunoSEQ multiplex PCR; in TCRdb, only in-frame clones are kept and a portion is missing. The data contain roughly 53,000 clones, approximately 92% of them seen just once; the ten biggest clones take up 0.67%. The specimen comprised CD4+ T cells from peripheral blood mononuclear cells, sampled in the third trimester of pregnancy. V is TRBV11-2 and J is TRBJ2-7, with TRBD2 identical over 10 bases. This clonotype was sampled from a female donor with multiple sclerosis, enrolled in a pregnancy study. CDR3 bases: TGTGCCAGCAGCATAAGCGGGAGGGGTTACGAGCAGTACTTC. Translating gives CASSISGRGYEQYF.